This T cell receptor (beta chain) came from a study of cytomegalovirus exposure and HLA in healthy donors. A word on this clone: Its target is not known.

The CDR3 sequence is 17 residues long. Deletions cut 8 bases from V and 0 bases from J, with 22 bases between. Looked up from germline, CDR1 is MDHEN and CDR2 is SYDVKM. This PCR relied on a set of 60 Vbeta primers and 13 Jbeta primers. The method was immunoSEQ multiplex PCR; TCRdb's version includes in-frame clones alone and lacks a portion of them. The sample includes approximately 140,000 clones, 60% to 85% of them seen just once. The study, taken as a whole, reports: There was a cluster of highly shared sequence variants that was likely a sequencing artifact. Later on, a genetic analysis was performed. It linked a missense variant in DCLRE1C with V- and J-gene trimming of TCR beta.

V is TRBV28 and J is TRBJ1-2, with D unresolved. The sequence derives from a man younger than 35 in good health and CMV-seronegative. Specimen: PBMCs. The CDR3 region has the DNA TGTGCCAGCCACGGTCCCTGGGCAGCCCTGGCTAACTATGGCTACACCTTC. This translates into CASHGPWAALANYGYTF.